This T cell receptor beta chain was captured in a study of OX40 agonist ivuxolimab in advanced cancers. About the research overall: Patients were given ivuxolimab, an antibody that agonizes OX40 (CD134). The dose of intravenous ivuxolimab that patients received every 2 weeks ranged from 0.01 to 10 mg/kg. Study results and limitations: CD8+ T cells showed, on average, more clonal expansion than CD4+ cells. Some of the lowest clonal expansion was seen in partial responders at 0.1-3.0 mg/kg.

This CDR3 is built from 16 residues. Per germline, CDR1 SGHTA and CDR2 FQGTGA. Trimming took 2 bases from V and 3 from J; bases not matched to a gene: 5. On this clone itself: The antigen is undetermined.

Using immunoSEQ multiplex PCR, the repertoire was profiled, and TCRdb retains in-frame clones only, with some absent. The sample shows under 45,000 clones, around four fifths of them seen only once. The chain employs TRBV7-3 and TRBJ2-1; 9 nucleotides align to TRBD2. The receptor comes from an adult with an advanced solid tumor such as melanoma, head and neck, liver or kidney cancer. Source: CD4+ or CD8+ T cells sorted from blood, taken in a trial of the OX40 agonist ivuxolimab. The CDR3 sequence: CASSLEGSGGYNEQFF. CDR3 DNA sequence: TGTGCCAGCAGCTTAGAAGGTAGCGGGGGCTACAATGAGCAGTTCTTC.